These 27 T cell receptor beta chains were sequenced from one sample in a study of T cell changes during pregnancy in multiple sclerosis. Data came from immunoSEQ multiplex PCR; TCRdb stores just in-frame clones and leaves some out. The sample has some 90,000 clones, roughly nine tenths seen once. Here the sequenced sample was peripheral blood, taken after pregnancy. These receptors all stem from a female donor in good health, enrolled as a control in a pregnancy study.

This clone was seen once. This chain connects TRBV4-3 to TRBJ2-7; D may be TRBD2 (7 bases). The germline V gene encodes CDR1 LGHNA and CDR2 YSLEER. Trimming pared 4 bases from V and 6 bases from J, leaving 19 bases between. CDR3 size: 15 residues. CDR3: CASSPTEGGLGEQYF. CDR3 bases: TGCGCCAGCAGCCCTACCGAGGGGGGGTTAGGCGAGCAGTACTTC.

The chain couples TRBV4-3 to TRBJ2-1; 9 nucleotides match TRBD2. Germline V lookup: CDR1 LGHNA, CDR2 YSLEER. The CDR3 is made up of 16 amino acids. With V trimmed by 2 bases and J by 4 bases, 6 bases remained unmatched. The CDR3 reads CASSQQSGGSYNEQFF. The DNA of the CDR3 is TGCGCCAGCAGCCAACAAAGCGGGGGGAGTTACAATGAGCAGTTCTTC.

This clone has just a few counts. The chain couples TRBV4-1 to TRBJ2-4; a weak D match, TRBD1 (5 bases). Germline CDR1 reads MGHRA; CDR2 reads YSYEKL. Trimming took 3 bases from V and 1 from J, leaving 10 bases between them. This CDR3 has 15 residues. CDR3 protein: CASSQTRDAKNIQYF. CDR3 nucleotide sequence: TGCGCCAGCAGCCAGACCAGGGATGCCAAAAACATTCAGTACTTC.

The chain is built from TRBV9 and TRBJ2-6; 12 bases are a match to TRBD1. The CDR3 runs 21 residues. The trim removed 0 bases at V and 0 bases at J, leaving 10 bases unmatched. Germline V CDR1 and CDR2: SGDLS, YYNGEE. DNA of the CDR3: TGTGCCAGCAGCGTAGGCCGGGACAGGGGGCAATCTCTCTCTGGGGCCAACGTCCTGACTTTC. Its translation is CASSVGRDRGQSLSGANVLTF. Variable domain in full (rest from reference TRBV9 and TRBJ2-6): DSGVTQTPKHLITATGQRVTLRCSPRSGDLSVYWYQQSLDQGLQFLIQYYNGEERAKGNILERFSAQQFPDLHSELNLSSLELGDSALYFCASSVGRDRGQSLSGANVLTFGAGSRLTVL.

This sequence joins TRBV5-5 and TRBJ2-5; perhaps TRBD1 as D (6 bases). The V gene's germline CDR1 is SGHKS and CDR2 YYEKEE (reference sequence). The CDR3 covers 15 residues. Trimming stripped 0 bases from V and 4 bases from J, with 13 bases between. The DNA for the CDR3 is TGTGCCAGCAGCTTGGCCCCAGGGGCGGTAGAGACCCAGTACTTC. This sequence encodes CASSLAPGAVETQYF. Filled out from reference TRBV5-5 and TRBJ2-5, the complete variable domain reads DAGVTQSPTHLIKTRGQQVTLRCSPISGHKSVSWYQQVLGQGPQFIFQYYEKEERGRGNFPDRFSARQFPNYSSELNVNALLLGDSALYLCASSLAPGAVETQYFGPGTRLLVL.

The chain couples TRBV27 to TRBJ2-5; D not resolved. This CDR3 contains 11 residues. Trimming pared 4 bases from V and 2 bases from J, leaving 2 bases between. Germline V gene lookup returns CDR1 MNHEY and CDR2 SMNVEV (reference sequence). The CDR3 protein is CASSSQETQYF. The CDR3 DNA is TGTGCCAGCAGTTCTCAAGAGACCCAGTACTTC.

The CDR3 sequence is CASSLLAGTYNEQFF. The CDR3 nucleotides are TGTGCCAGCAGCTTACTAGCGGGGACGTACAATGAGCAGTTCTTC. The V call is TRBV7-2, the J call TRBJ2-1; 9 bases match TRBD2. Per germline, CDR1 SGHTA and CDR2 FQGNSA. The V and J ends lost 2 bases and 4 bases, in that order; junction bases with no gene match: 3. CDR3 length: 15 residues.

This chain links TRBV27 with TRBJ1-5, with TRBD1 as a possible D gene (6 bases). The CDR3 runs to 15 residues. Per the germline V gene, CDR1 is MNHEY and CDR2 is SMNVEV (reference sequence). V shed 5 bases and J shed 6 bases, with 17 bases lying between them. This CDR3 reads CASSRNREGSQPQHF. CDR3 DNA sequence: TGTGCCAGCAGTAGGAACAGGGAAGGGAGTCAGCCCCAGCATTTT.

The gene calls are TRBV27 and TRBJ1-5; TRBD1 matches at 7 bases. This CDR3 has 15 residues. Looked up from germline, CDR1 is MNHEY and CDR2 is SMNVEV (reference sequence). The V and J ends lost 6 bases and 0 bases, in that order; junction bases with no gene match: 5. The CDR3 DNA is TGTGCCAGCAGCATTTACAGGGGTAGCAATCAGCCCCAGCATTTT. The encoded protein is CASSIYRGSNQPQHF.

This chain joins TRBV5-1 and TRBJ2-7; TRBD1 might be the D (5 bases). V was cut by 6 bases and J by 2 bases, with 18 bases left in between. From germline, CDR1 is SGHRS and CDR2 YFSETQ. This CDR3 spans 15 amino acids. The CDR3 loop reads CASTLGQTFPYEQYF. CDR3 nucleotides: TGCGCCAGCACCCTGGGGCAAACGTTCCCCTACGAGCAGTACTTC.

V usage is TRBV6-4 and J usage is TRBJ2-3, with D hard to call. V gave up 0 bases and J gave up 0 bases, with 4 bases separating them. This CDR3 has 14 amino acids. Germline CDR1 is MRHNA and CDR2 is SNTAGT. CDR3 coding DNA: TGTGCCAGCAGTGACTCGGAGAGCACAGATACGCAGTATTTT. This sequence encodes CASSDSESTDTQYF.

The chain couples TRBV7-2 to TRBJ2-7, with a tentative D call TRBD1 (5 bases). Trimming stripped 4 bases from V and 5 bases from J, with 21 bases between. The CDR3 totals 16 residues. From germline, CDR1 is SGHTA and CDR2 FQGNSA. CDR3 region: CASSWGQTRGGNEQYF. The CDR3 DNA sequence: TGTGCCAGCAGCTGGGGCCAGACAAGGGGTGGGAACGAGCAGTACTTC. Drawing the rest from reference TRBV7-2 and TRBJ2-7, the complete variable domain is GAGVSQSPSNKVTEKGKDVELRCDPISGHTALYWYRQSLGQGLEFLIYFQGNSAPDKSGLPSDRFSAERTGGSVSTLTIQRTQQEDSAVYLCASSWGQTRGGNEQYFGPGTRLTVT.

The chain joins TRBV30 to TRBJ1-6; D is ambiguous. CDR3 length: 13 amino acids. Per the germline V gene, CDR1 is GTSNPN and CDR2 is SVGIG (reference sequence). V shed 2 bases and J shed 10 bases, with 12 bases lying between them. The CDR3 here is CAWSLEVHSPLHF. CDR3 nucleotides: TGTGCCTGGAGTTTAGAGGTCCACTCACCCCTCCACTTT.

J is TRBJ2-3 and V is TRBV7-9, with 14 bases identical to TRBD2. This CDR3 region has 14 residues. CDR1 and CDR2 from the germline V gene are SEHNR and FQNEAQ (reference sequence). V lost 5 bases to trimming and J lost 10 bases; unmatched junction nucleotides: 5. In DNA, the CDR3 is TGTGCCAGCAGCCCGACTAGCGGGGGGGCCTCGCAGTATTTT. This codes for CASSPTSGGASQYF.

This clone showed up just once. The V gene is TRBV9, the J gene TRBJ2-5; 9 positions agree with TRBD2. J was trimmed by 6 bases and V by 0 bases; bases with no gene match: 9. The CDR3 runs to 16 residues. The germline CDR1 and CDR2 sequences are SGDLS and YYNGEE. The CDR3 DNA sequence: TGTGCCAGCAGCGTAGAAGGAGCGGGGGGTTATCAGACCCAGTACTTC. Translation: CASSVEGAGGYQTQYF.

V usage is TRBV19 and J usage is TRBJ1-2; 10 nucleotides match TRBD1. Germline V gene sequence: CDR1 LNHDA, CDR2 SQIVND (reference sequence). This CDR3 has 16 amino acids. V shed 6 bases and J 4 bases; nucleotides not matched to a gene: 11. The CDR3 protein is CASRRTGGSHPYGYTF. Written as DNA, the CDR3 is TGTGCCAGTAGGCGGACAGGGGGATCCCACCCCTATGGCTACACCTTC.

The chain uses TRBV7-6 and TRBJ2-2; D possibly corresponds to TRBD1 (5 bases). Trimming stripped 5 bases from V and 1 base from J, with 11 bases between. This CDR3 is 15 amino acids long. The germline V gene encodes CDR1 SGHVS and CDR2 FNYEAQ. The CDR3 coding sequence is TGTGCCAGCAGCGCCGGACATAGGAACACCGGGGAGCTGTTTTTT. Protein: CASSAGHRNTGELFF. Complete variable domain (other parts from reference TRBV7-6 and TRBJ2-2): GAGVSQSPRYKVTKRGQDVALRCDPISGHVSLYWYRQALGQGPEFLTYFNYEAQQDKSGLPNDRFSAERPEGSISTLTIQRTEQRDSAMYRCASSAGHRNTGELFFGEGSRLTVL.

The J gene is TRBJ1-3, the V gene TRBV28, with 9 positions matching TRBD1. Losses at the gene ends were 8 bases for V and 2 bases for J; bases not matched to a gene: 4. This CDR3 has 14 residues. Germline-derived CDR1 and CDR2 are MDHEN and SYDVKM. The CDR3 protein is CASGTGGTGNTIYF. CDR3 nucleotides: TGTGCCAGCGGTACAGGGGGCACTGGAAACACCATATATTTT.

CDR3 nucleotides: TGTGCCAGCAGCTTAGCGGGACAGATCAATCAGCCCCAGCATTTT. Its protein product is CASSLAGQINQPQHF. This sequence joins TRBV7-2 and TRBJ1-5; 7 nucleotides agree with TRBD1. This CDR3 is 15 amino acids long. Unmatched junction bases numbered 2, after V lost 0 bases and J lost 3 bases. Germline CDR1 reads SGHTA; CDR2 reads FQGNSA.

The CDR3 loop is CASSPQGTGELFF. The CDR3 bases are TGTGCCAGCAGTCCCCAGGGTACCGGGGAGCTGTTTTTT. The J gene is TRBJ2-2, the V gene TRBV14; perhaps TRBD1 as D (5 bases). CDR1 SGHDN and CDR2 FVKESK come from the germline V gene. The CDR3 length is 13 residues. V lost 6 bases and J 5 bases, leaving 10 bases between the germline ends.

The V gene is TRBV4-2, the J gene TRBJ2-5; possibly TRBD1 for D (5 bases). CDR3 length: 16 amino acids. Germline-derived CDR1 and CDR2 are LGHNA and YNFKEQ. Trimming shortened V by 5 bases and J by 5 bases, and 21 bases separated the two germline ends. The CDR3 nucleotides are TGTGCCAGCAGCAACAGACCGGCAGGGTCAGGCGAGACCCAGTACTTC. Translated, it gives CASSNRPAGSGETQYF.

This sequence joins TRBV11-2 and TRBJ1-3; weak D call: TRBD1 (6 bases). V was shortened by 7 bases and J by 1 base, with 14 bases between the two germline ends. The CDR3 length is 15 residues. Germline V gene data show CDR1 as SGHAT and CDR2 as FQNNGV. The CDR3 nucleotides are TGTGCCAGCACCAGGGGTGCAGGGTCTGGAAACACCATATATTTT. Its protein product is CASTRGAGSGNTIYF.

The rearrangement uses TRBV7-3 and TRBJ1-2; D not certain. Germline V CDR1 and CDR2: SGHTA, FQGTGA. V was cut by 0 bases and J by 4 bases, with 15 bases left in between. This CDR3 has 16 amino acids. The CDR3 here is CASSLTFSTNLYGYTF. The DNA of the CDR3 is TGTGCCAGCAGCTTAACGTTTAGCACCAACCTCTATGGCTACACCTTC. Combining the CDR3 with reference TRBV7-3 and TRBJ1-2 gives the whole variable domain GAGVSQTPSNKVTEKGKYVELRCDPISGHTALYWYRQSLGQGPEFLIYFQGTGAADDSGLPNDRFFAVRPEGSVSTLKIQRTERGDSAVYLCASSLTFSTNLYGYTFGSGTRLTVV.

This chain uses TRBV5-6 with TRBJ2-1; D is possibly TRBD2 (5 bases). Germline V CDR1 and CDR2: SGHDT, YYEEEE. The CDR3 runs 16 residues. V gave up 3 bases and J gave up 7 bases, with 20 bases separating them. The CDR3 is CASSSDYGVRQNEQFF. CDR3 coding DNA: TGTGCCAGCAGCTCCGATTACGGGGTGAGGCAAAATGAGCAGTTCTTC. Full variable domain (rest looked up from reference TRBV5-6 and TRBJ2-1): DAGVTQSPTHLIKTRGQQVTLRCSPKSGHDTVSWYQQALGQGPQFIFQYYEEEERQRGNFPDRFSGHQFPNYSSELNVNALLLGDSALYLCASSSDYGVRQNEQFFGPGTRLTVL.

This chain links TRBV5-4 with TRBJ2-7; 7 bases line up with TRBD1. The CDR3 covers 13 residues. The J segment lost 7 bases and the V segment lost 6 bases, leaving 10 bases of the junction unmatched. Germline CDR1 reads SGHNT; CDR2 reads YYREEE (reference sequence). The CDR3 loop is CASNRDSIGEQYF. Here the CDR3 DNA reads TGTGCCAGCAACCGGGACAGCATAGGGGAGCAGTACTTC.

The chain couples TRBV28 to TRBJ1-2; D is uncertain. Germline CDR1 is MDHEN and CDR2 is SYDVKM. The CDR3 spans 16 residues. Trimming pared 5 bases from V and 0 bases from J, leaving 16 bases between. The CDR3 loop is CASSPVLVEANYGYTF. CDR3 sequence (DNA): TGTGCCAGCAGTCCCGTACTTGTTGAGGCTAACTATGGCTACACCTTC.

J is TRBJ1-2 and V is TRBV9; tentatively, D is TRBD1 (5 bases). Trimming pared 3 bases from V and 4 bases from J, leaving 19 bases between. The CDR3 spans 16 residues. Per germline, CDR1 SGDLS and CDR2 YYNGEE. The CDR3 region is CASSGAQGAGGYGYTF. CDR3 nucleotide sequence: TGTGCCAGCAGCGGGGCCCAGGGCGCGGGAGGCTATGGCTACACCTTC.